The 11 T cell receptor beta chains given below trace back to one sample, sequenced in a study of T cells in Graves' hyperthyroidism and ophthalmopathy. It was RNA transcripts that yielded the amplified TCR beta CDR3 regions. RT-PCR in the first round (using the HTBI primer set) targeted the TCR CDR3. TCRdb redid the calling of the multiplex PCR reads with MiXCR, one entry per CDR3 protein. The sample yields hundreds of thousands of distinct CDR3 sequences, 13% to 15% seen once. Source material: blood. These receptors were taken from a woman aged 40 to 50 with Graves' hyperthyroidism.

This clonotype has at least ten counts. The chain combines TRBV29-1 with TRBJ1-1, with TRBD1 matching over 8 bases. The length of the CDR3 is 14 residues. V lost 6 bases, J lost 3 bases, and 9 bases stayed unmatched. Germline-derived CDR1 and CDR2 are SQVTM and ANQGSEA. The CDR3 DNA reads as TGCAGCGTCGCGGACAGGGAACTAGACACTGAAGCTTTCTTT. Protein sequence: CSVADRELDTEAFF.

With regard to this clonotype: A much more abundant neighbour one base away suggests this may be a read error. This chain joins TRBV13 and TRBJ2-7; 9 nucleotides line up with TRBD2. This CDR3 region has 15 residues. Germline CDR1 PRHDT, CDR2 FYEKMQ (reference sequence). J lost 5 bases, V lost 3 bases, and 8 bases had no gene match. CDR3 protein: CASSFVREGRHEQYF. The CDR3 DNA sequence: TGTGCCAGCAGCTTCGTGCGGGAGGGGCGGCACGAGCAGTACTTC.

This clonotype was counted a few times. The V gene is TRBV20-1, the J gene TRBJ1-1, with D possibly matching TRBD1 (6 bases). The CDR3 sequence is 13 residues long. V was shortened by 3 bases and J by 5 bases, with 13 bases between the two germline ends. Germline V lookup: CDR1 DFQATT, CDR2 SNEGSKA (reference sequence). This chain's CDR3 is CSASGGAFTEAFF. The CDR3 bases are TGCAGTGCTAGCGGGGGGGCGTTTACTGAAGCTTTCTTT.

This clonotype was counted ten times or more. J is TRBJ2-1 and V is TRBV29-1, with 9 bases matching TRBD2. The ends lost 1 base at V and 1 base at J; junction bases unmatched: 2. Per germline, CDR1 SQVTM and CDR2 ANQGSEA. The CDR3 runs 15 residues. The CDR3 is CSVEGLADSYNEQFF. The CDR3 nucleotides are TGCAGCGTTGAAGGACTAGCGGATTCCTACAATGAGCAGTTCTTC.

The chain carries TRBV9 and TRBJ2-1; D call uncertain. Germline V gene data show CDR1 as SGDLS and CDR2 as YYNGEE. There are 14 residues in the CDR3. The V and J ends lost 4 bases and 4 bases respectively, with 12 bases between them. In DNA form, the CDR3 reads TGTGCCAGCAGCCGTTTTGACGGATACAATGAGCAGTTCTTC. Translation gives CASSRFDGYNEQFF.

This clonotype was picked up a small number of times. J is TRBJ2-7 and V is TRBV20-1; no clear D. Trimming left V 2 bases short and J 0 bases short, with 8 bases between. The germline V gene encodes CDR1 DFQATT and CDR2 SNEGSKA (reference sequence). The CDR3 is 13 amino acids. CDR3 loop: CSARSDRSYEQYF. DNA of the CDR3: TGCAGTGCTAGATCCGACCGCTCCTACGAGCAGTACTTC.

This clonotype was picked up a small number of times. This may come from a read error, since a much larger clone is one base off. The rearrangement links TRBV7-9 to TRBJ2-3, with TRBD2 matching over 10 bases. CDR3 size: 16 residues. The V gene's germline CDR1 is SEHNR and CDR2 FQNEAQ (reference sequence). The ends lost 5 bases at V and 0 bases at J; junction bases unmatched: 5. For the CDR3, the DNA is TGTGCCAGCAGCCCCGGGACTAGCGAGAGCACAGATACGCAGTATTTT. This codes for CASSPGTSESTDTQYF. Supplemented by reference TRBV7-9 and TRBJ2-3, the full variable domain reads DTGVSQNPRHKITKRGQNVTFRCDPISEHNRLYWYRQTLGQGPEFLTYFQNEAQLEKSRLLSDRFSAERPKGSFSTLEIQRTEQGDSAMYLCASSPGTSESTDTQYFGPGTRLTVL.

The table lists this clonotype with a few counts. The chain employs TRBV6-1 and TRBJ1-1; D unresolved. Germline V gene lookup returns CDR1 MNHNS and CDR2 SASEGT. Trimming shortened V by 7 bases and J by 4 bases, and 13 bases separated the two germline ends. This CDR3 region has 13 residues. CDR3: CASTSPGSTEAFF. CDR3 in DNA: TGTGCCAGCACCTCACCCGGGAGCACTGAAGCTTTCTTT.

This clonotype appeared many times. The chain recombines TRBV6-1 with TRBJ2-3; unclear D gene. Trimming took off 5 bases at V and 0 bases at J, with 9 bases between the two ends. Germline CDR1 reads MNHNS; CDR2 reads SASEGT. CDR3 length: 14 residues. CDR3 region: CASSLTYSTDTQYF. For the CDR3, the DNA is TGTGCCAGCAGTCTAACCTATAGCACAGATACGCAGTATTTT.

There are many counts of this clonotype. The CDR3 reads CASTQYLVGETQYF. The CDR3 nucleotides are TGTGCCAGCACTCAGTACCTAGTTGGAGAGACCCAGTACTTC. The chain recombines TRBV28 with TRBJ2-5; D remains unclear. This CDR3 is 14 amino acids long. The germline CDR1 and CDR2 sequences are MDHEN and SYDVKM. V shed 7 bases and J shed 4 bases, with 16 bases lying between them. Full variable domain (remainder filled in from reference TRBV28 and TRBJ2-5): DVKVTQSSRYLVKRTGEKVFLECVQDMDHENMFWYRQDPGLGLRLIYFSYDVKMKEKGDIPEGYSVSREKKERFSLILESASTNQTSMYLCASTQYLVGETQYFGPGTRLLVL.

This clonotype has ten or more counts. CDR3: CASSRPGTSSQPQHF. DNA for the CDR3: TGTGCCAGCAGTCGCCCCGGGACCTCGAGTCAGCCCCAGCATTTT. V is TRBV6-1 and J is TRBJ1-5, with D perhaps matching TRBD1 (5 bases). Germline-derived CDR1 and CDR2 are MNHNS and SASEGT. The CDR3 totals 15 residues. V lost 5 bases and J 6 bases, leaving 17 bases between the germline ends.